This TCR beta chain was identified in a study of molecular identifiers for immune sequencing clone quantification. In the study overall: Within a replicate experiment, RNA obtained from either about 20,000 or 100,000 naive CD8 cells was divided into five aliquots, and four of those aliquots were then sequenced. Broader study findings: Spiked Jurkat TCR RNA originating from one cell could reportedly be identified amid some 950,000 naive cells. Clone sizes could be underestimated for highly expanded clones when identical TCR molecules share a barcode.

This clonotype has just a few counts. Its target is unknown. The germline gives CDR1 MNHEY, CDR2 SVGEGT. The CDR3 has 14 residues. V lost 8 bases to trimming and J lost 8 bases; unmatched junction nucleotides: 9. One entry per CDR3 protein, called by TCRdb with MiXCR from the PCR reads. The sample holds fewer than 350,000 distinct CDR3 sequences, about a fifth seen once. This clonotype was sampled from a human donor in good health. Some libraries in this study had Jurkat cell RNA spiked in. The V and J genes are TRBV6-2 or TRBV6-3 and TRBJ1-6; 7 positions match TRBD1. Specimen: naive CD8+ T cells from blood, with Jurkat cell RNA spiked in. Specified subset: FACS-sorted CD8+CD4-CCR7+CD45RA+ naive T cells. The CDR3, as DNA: TGTGCCAGCGTCTCCGGGACAGTCTATTCACCCCTCCACTTT. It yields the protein CASVSGTVYSPLHF.